This TCR beta chain was captured by sequencing in a study of T cells in Graves' hyperthyroidism and ophthalmopathy. CDR1 is SGHVS, CDR2 FQNEAQ, per germline. The V and J ends lost 4 bases and 2 bases respectively, with 15 bases between them. This CDR3 is 15 amino acids long. Diagnoses were made from clinical symptoms, serum measures (thyroxine and TRAb), thyroid ultrasound and orbital computed tomography. TCR beta CDR3 regions were amplified from RNA transcripts. The TCR CDR3 was amplified in a first-round RT-PCR using the HTBI primer set. One entry per CDR3 protein, called by TCRdb with MiXCR from the multiplex PCR reads. The sample contains fewer than 350,000 distinct CDR3 sequences, over 20% of which appear only once. Many counts were recorded for this clonotype. Its antigen is undetermined. Whole-study results and caveats: Blood shared most expanded thyroid clonotypes above 0.001.

Sequenced sample: blood. The gene calls are TRBV7-8 and TRBJ2-7; tentative D call: TRBD1 (6 bases). The sequence derives from a woman between 45 and 60 years old with Graves' hyperthyroidism. In DNA form, the CDR3 reads TGTGCCAGCAGCTCAACAGGGTATCGCGCCTACGAGCAGTACTTC. Amino acids: CASSSTGYRAYEQYF.